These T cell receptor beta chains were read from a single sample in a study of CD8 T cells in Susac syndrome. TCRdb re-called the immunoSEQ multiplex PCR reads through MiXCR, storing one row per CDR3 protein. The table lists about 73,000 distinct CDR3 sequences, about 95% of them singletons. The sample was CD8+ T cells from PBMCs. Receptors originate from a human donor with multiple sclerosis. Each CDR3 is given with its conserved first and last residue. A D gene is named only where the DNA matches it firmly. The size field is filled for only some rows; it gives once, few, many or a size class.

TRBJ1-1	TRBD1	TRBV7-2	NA	CASSSPGQGADTEAFF	TGTGCCAGCAGCTCCCCGGGACAGGGGGCTGACACTGAAGCTTTCTTT
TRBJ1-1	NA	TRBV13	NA	CASSSVRSEAFF	TGTGCCAGCAGCTCAGTCCGATCTGAAGCTTTCTTT
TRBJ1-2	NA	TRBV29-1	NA	CSVEDPEGREGYTF	TGCAGCGTTGAAGACCCCGAAGGCCGGGAGGGCTACACCTTC
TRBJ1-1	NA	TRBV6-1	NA	CATSTPGGGSMSASGAFF	TGTGCCACCTCCACCCCAGGAGGGGGATCGATGTCGGCTTCTGGAGCTTTCTTT
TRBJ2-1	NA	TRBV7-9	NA	CASSLTEWDEQFF	TGTGCCAGCAGCTTAACTGAATGGGATGAGCAGTTCTTC
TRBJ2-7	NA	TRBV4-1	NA	CASSRTGSSYEQYF	TGCGCCAGCAGCCGAACAGGGAGCTCCTACGAGCAGTACTTC
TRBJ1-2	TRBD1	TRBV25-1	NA	CASSELGQGYGYTF	TGTGCCAGCAGTGAATTGGGACAGGGCTATGGCTACACCTTC
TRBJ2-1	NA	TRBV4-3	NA	CASSQDLKDTKVEFF	TGCGCCAGCAGCCAAGATCTTAAGGACACCAAGGTGGAGTTCTTC
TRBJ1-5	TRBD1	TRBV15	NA	CATSRHCWTGCSRNQPQHF	TGTGCCACCAGCAGACACTGCTGGACAGGGTGTTCGAGGAATCAGCCCCAGCATTTT
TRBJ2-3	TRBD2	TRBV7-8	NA	CASISERGPLDTQYF	TGTGCCAGCATCTCCGAGCGGGGGCCCCTAGATACGCAGTATTTT
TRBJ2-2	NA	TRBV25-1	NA	CASSTQTGELFF	TGTGCCAGCAGTACGCAGACCGGGGAGCTGTTTTTT
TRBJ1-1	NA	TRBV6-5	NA	CASSPGTLVREAFF	TGTGCCAGCAGTCCGGGAACCCTGGTGAGAGAAGCTTTCTTT
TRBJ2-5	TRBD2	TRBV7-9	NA	CASGSGGPQETQYF	TGTGCCAGCGGCAGCGGGGGACCCCAAGAGACCCAGTACTTC
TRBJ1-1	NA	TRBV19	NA	CASSQYTEAFF	TGTGCCAGTAGTCAGTACACTGAAGCTTTCTTT
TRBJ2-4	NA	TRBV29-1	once	CSVISRGLAKNIQYF	TGCAGCGTTATCAGCCGGGGGCTAGCCAAAAACATTCAGTACTTC
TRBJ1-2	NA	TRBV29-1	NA	CSVEGREAGYTF	TGCAGCGTTGAAGGCAGGGAGGCTGGCTACACCTTC
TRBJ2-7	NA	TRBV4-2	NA	CASSVEGEPYEQYF	TGTGCCAGCAGTGTGGAGGGAGAGCCCTACGAGCAGTACTTC
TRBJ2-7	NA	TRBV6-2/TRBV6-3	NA	CASSYPRGPGLYEQYF	TGTGCCAGCAGTTACCCTAGGGGACCGGGGCTTTACGAGCAGTACTTC
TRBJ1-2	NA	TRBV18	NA	CAIEDDYGYTF	TGTGCCATCGAGGACGATTATGGCTACACCTTC
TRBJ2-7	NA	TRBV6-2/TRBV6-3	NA	CASSYSPEGPAYEQYF	TGTGCCAGCAGTTACTCTCCGGAGGGGCCGGCCTACGAGCAGTACTTC
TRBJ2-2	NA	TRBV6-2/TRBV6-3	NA	CASSLTYTGELFF	TGTGCCAGCAGTTTAACCTACACCGGGGAGCTGTTTTTT
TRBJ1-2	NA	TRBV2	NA	CASSENRFYGYTF	TGTGCCAGCAGTGAAAACAGATTCTATGGCTACACCTTC
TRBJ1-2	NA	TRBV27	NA	CASSPLRGYGYTF	TGTGCCAGCAGTCCTTTACGGGGCTATGGCTACACCTTC
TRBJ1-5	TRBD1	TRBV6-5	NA	CASRDRLNQPQHF	TGTGCCAGCCGGGACAGACTTAATCAGCCCCAGCATTTT
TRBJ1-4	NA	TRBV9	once	CASSAEGGQNEKLFF	TGTGCCAGCAGCGCCGAAGGAGGACAGAATGAAAAACTGTTTTTT
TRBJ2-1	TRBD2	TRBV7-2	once	CASRPTPGGWGNEQFF	TGTGCCAGCAGACCTACCCCGGGAGGGTGGGGTAATGAGCAGTTCTTC
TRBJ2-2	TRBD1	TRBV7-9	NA	CASSPRQGVTGELFF	TGTGCCAGCAGCCCAAGACAGGGGGTCACCGGGGAGCTGTTTTTT
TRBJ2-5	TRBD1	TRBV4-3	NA	CASSQDVQGANQETQYF	TGCGCCAGCAGCCAAGACGTGCAGGGGGCGAATCAAGAGACCCAGTACTTC
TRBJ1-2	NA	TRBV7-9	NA	CASSLGQTIAYGYTF	TGTGCCAGCAGCTTAGGCCAGACAATTGCGTATGGCTACACCTTC
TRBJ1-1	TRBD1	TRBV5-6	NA	CASSPWGTGRYTKAFF	TGTGCCAGCAGCCCCTGGGGGACAGGCCGCTATACCAAAGCTTTCTTT
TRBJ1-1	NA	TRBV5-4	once	CASSLPNGGDTEAFF	TGTGCCAGCAGCTTACCGAATGGGGGAGACACTGAAGCTTTCTTT
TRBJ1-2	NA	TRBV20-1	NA	CSASPPGPYGYTF	TGCAGTGCTAGCCCCCCCGGCCCCTATGGCTACACCTTC
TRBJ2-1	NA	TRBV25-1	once	CASRGLSPYNEQFF	TGTGCCAGCAGGGGATTAAGTCCCTACAATGAGCAGTTCTTC
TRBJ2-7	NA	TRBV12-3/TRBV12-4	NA	CASRGTVEQYF	TGTGCCAGCAGGGGTACGGTCGAGCAGTACTTC
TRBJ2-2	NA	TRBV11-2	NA	CASSPLRTGELFF	TGTGCCAGCAGCCCGCTTAGGACCGGGGAGCTGTTTTTT
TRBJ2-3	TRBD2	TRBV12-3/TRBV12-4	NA	CASSLPGGATDTQYF	TGTGCCAGCAGTTTACCCGGGGGGGCGACAGATACGCAGTATTTT
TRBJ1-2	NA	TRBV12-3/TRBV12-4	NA	CASTPWEGVNYGYTF	TGTGCCAGCACCCCCTGGGAGGGGGTAAACTATGGCTACACCTTC
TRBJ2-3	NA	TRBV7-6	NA	CASSLSGGTDTQYF	TGTGCCAGCAGCTTATCAGGGGGCACAGATACGCAGTATTTT
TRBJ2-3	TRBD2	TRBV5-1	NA	CASSLGLGTSGKPQYF	TGCGCCAGCAGCTTGGGACTCGGGACTAGCGGGAAGCCCCAGTATTTT
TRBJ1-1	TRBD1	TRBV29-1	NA	CSVEDTGQYMNTEAFF	TGCAGCGTTGAAGATACGGGACAGTACATGAACACTGAAGCTTTCTTT
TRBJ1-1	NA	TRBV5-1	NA	CASTLSGANTEAFF	TGCGCCAGCACCCTTTCAGGGGCGAACACTGAAGCTTTCTTT
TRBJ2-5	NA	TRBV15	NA	CATSRNRGGIEAEETQYF	TGTGCCACCAGCAGAAATAGGGGGGGAATCGAGGCCGAAGAGACCCAGTACTTC
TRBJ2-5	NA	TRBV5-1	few	CASSLRGETQYF	TGCGCCAGCAGCTTGCGAGGGGAGACCCAGTACTTC
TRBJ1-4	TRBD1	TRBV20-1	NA	CSANRGDSTNEKLFF	TGCAGTGCCAACAGGGGGGACTCAACTAATGAAAAACTGTTTTTT
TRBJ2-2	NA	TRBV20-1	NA	CSARDTGKTGELFF	TGCAGTGCTAGAGATACAGGAAAAACCGGGGAGCTGTTTTTT
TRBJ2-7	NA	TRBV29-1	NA	CSVEGVSDEQYF	TGCAGCGTTGAAGGGGTCTCGGACGAGCAGTACTTC
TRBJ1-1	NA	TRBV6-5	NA	CASSYTGDTEAFF	TGTGCCAGCAGTTATACTGGGGACACTGAAGCTTTCTTT
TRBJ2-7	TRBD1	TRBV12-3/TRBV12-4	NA	CASSSTGGEQYF	TGTGCCAGCAGTTCTACAGGGGGCGAGCAGTACTTC
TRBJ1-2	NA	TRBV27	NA	CASSLTGAYGYTF	TGTGCCAGCAGTTTAACAGGAGCTTATGGCTACACCTTC
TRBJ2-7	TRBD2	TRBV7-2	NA	CASSPLAGTPYEQYF	TGTGCCAGCAGTCCACTAGCGGGGACCCCCTACGAGCAGTACTTC
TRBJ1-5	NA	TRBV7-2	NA	CASSPQGAGPQHF	TGTGCCAGCAGCCCACAGGGTGCGGGGCCCCAGCATTTT
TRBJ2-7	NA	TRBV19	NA	CASSKEADGEQYF	TGTGCCAGTAGTAAAGAGGCGGATGGGGAGCAGTACTTC
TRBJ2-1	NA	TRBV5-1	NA	CASSLIGYEQFF	TGCGCCAGCAGCTTGATTGGCTATGAGCAGTTCTTC
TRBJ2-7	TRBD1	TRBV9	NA	CASSVSDRVYEQYF	TGTGCCAGCAGCGTATCCGACAGGGTCTACGAGCAGTACTTC
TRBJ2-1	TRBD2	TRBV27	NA	CASSRLAEYNEQFF	TGTGCCAGCAGCCGGCTAGCGGAGTACAATGAGCAGTTCTTC
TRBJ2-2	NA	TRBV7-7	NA	CASSLAFGQTNTGELFF	TGTGCCAGCAGCTTGGCTTTTGGCCAGACAAACACCGGGGAGCTGTTTTTT
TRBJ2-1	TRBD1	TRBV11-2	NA	CASSFPGQGVNEQFF	TGTGCCAGCAGCTTCCCGGGACAGGGCGTAAATGAGCAGTTCTTC
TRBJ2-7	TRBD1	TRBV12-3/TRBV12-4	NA	CASRQTGRNYEQYF	TGTGCCAGCAGACAGACAGGGCGAAACTACGAGCAGTACTTC
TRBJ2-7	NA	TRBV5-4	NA	CASSFNIGGQPNLEQYF	TGTGCCAGCAGCTTTAATATTGGGGGACAACCCAATCTTGAGCAGTACTTC
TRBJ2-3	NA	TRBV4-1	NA	CASGDFPRTQYF	TGCGCCAGCGGGGACTTCCCCAGGACGCAGTATTTT